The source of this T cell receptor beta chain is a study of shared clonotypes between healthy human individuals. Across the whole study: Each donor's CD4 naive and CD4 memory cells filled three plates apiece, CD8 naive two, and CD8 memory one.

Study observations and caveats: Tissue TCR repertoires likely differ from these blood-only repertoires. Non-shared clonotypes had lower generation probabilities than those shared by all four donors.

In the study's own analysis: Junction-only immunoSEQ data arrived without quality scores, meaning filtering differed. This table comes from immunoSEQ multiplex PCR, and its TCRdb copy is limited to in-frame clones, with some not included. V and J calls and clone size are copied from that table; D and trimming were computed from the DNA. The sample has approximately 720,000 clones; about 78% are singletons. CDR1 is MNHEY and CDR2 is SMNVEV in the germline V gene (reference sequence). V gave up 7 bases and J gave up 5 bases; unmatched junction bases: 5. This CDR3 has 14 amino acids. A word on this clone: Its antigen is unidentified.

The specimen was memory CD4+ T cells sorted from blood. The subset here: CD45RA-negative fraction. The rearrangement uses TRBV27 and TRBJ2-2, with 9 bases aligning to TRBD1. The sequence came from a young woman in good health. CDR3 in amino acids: CASNGQGSTGELFF. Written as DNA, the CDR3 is TGTGCCAGCAACGGACAGGGGTCGACCGGGGAGCTGTTTTTT.